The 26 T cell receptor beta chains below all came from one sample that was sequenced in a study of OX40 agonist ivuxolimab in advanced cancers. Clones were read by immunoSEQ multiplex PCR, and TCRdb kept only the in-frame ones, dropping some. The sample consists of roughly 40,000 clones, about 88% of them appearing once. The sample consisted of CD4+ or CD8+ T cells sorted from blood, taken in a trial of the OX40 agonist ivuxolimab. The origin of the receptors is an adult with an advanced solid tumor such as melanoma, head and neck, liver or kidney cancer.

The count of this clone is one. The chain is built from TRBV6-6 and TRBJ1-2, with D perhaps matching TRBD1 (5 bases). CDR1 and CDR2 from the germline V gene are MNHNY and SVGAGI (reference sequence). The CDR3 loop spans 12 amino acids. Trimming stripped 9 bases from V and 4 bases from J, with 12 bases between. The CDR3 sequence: CARGGRVYGYTF. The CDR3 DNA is TGTGCCAGGGGGGGACGGGTCTATGGCTACACCTTC.

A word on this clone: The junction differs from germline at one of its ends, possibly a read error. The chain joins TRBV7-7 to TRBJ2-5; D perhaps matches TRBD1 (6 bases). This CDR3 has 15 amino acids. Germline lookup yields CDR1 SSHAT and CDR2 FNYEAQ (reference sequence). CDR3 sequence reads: CASSKTGTSEETQYF. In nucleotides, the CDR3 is TGTGCTAGCAGCAAAACCGGGACATCGGAAGAGACCCAGTACTTC.

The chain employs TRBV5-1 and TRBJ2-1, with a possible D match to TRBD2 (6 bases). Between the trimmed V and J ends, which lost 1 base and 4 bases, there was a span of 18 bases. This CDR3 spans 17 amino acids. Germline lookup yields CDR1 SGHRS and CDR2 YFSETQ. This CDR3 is CASSLRLGRGSYNEQFF. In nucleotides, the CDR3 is TGCGCCAGCAGCTTGAGACTAGGTCGAGGTTCATACAATGAGCAGTTCTTC.

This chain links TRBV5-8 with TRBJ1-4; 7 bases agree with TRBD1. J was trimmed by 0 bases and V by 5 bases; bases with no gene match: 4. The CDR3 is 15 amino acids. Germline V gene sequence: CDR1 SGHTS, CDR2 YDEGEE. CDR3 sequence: CASSFDRATNEKLFF. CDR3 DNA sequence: TGTGCCAGCAGTTTTGACAGGGCAACTAATGAAAAACTGTTTTTT.

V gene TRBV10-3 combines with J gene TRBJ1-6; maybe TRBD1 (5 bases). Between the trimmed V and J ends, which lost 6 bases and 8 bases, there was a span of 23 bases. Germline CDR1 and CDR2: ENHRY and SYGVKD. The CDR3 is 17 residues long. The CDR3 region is CAISRRIGTAGYSPLHF. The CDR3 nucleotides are TGTGCCATCAGCCGAAGGATAGGGACCGCCGGGTATTCACCCCTCCACTTT.

The CDR3 sequence: CASSGTGVHEQYF. In DNA form, the CDR3 reads TGCGCCAGCAGTGGGACAGGGGTTCACGAGCAGTACTTC. The chain joins TRBV10-2 to TRBJ2-7, with 9 positions matching TRBD1. With 4 bases clipped from V and 5 bases from J, the junction kept 3 bases outside the gene matches. CDR3 length: 13 residues. Germline V CDR1 and CDR2: WSHSY, SAAADI.

CDR3 DNA sequence: TGTGCCAGCACCCTAGCGGGATCACCCTACGAGCAGTACTTC. It is translated as CASTLAGSPYEQYF. V is TRBV6-6 and J is TRBJ2-7, with TRBD2 identical over 9 bases. The CDR3 length is 14 residues. Germline V gives CDR1 MNHNY, CDR2 SVGAGI (reference sequence). Germline trimming cut 7 bases from V and 2 bases from J; bases unmatched to any gene: 6.

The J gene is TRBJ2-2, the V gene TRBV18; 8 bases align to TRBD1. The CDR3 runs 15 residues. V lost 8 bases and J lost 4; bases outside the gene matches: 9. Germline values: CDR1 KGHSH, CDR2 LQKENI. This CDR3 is CASLQGAPATGELFF. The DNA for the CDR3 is TGTGCCAGCCTCCAGGGGGCCCCAGCCACCGGGGAGCTGTTTTTT.

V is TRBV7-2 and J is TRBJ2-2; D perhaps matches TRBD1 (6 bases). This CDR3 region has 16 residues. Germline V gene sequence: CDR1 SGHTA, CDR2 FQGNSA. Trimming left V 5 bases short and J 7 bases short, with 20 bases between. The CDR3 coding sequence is TGTGCCAGCAGCACTACTCGTGTCAGGGGTAGCGGGGAGCTGTTTTTT. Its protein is CASSTTRVRGSGELFF.

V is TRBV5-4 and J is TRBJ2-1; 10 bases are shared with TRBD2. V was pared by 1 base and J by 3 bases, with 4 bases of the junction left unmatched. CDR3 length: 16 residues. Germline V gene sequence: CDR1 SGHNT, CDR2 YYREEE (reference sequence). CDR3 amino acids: CASSLSSGRNYNEQFF. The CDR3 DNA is TGTGCCAGCAGCTTGTCTAGCGGGAGAAACTACAATGAGCAGTTCTTC.

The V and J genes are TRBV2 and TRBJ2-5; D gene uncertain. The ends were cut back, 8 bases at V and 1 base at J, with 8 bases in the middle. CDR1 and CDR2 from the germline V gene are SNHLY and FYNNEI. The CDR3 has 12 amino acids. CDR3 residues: CASEQTQETQYF. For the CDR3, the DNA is TGTGCCAGCGAACAGACCCAAGAGACCCAGTACTTC.

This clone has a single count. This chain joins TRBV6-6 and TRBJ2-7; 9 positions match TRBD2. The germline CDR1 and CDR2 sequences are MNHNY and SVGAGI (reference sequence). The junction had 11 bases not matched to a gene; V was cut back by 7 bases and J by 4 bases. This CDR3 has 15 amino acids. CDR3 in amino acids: CASKSPAGGGYEQYF. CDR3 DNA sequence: TGTGCCAGCAAAAGCCCAGCGGGAGGCGGGTACGAGCAGTACTTC.

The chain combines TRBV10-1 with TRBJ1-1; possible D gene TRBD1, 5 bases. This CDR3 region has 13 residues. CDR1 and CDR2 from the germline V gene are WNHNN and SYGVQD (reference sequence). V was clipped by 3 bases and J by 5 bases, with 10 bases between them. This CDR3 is CASSDSAGTEAFF. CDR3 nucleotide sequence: TGCGCCAGCAGTGATTCGGCAGGGACTGAAGCTTTCTTT.

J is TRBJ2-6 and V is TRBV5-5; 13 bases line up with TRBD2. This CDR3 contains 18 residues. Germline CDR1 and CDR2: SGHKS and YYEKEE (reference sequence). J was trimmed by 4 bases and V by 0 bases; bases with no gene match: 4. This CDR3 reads CASSLGTSGSSGANVLTF. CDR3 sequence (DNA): TGTGCCAGCAGCTTGGGGACTAGCGGGAGTTCGGGGGCCAACGTCCTGACTTTC.

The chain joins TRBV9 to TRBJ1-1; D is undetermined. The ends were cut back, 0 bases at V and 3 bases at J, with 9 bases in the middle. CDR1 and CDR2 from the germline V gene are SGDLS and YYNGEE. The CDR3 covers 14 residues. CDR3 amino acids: CASSVAQGHTEAFF. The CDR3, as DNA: TGTGCCAGCAGCGTAGCCCAAGGACACACTGAAGCTTTCTTT.

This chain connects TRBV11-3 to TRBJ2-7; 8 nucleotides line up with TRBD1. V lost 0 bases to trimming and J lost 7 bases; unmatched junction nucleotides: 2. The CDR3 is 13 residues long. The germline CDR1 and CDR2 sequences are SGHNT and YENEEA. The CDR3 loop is CASSLEDRAEQYF. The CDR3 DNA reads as TGTGCCAGCAGCTTAGAGGACAGGGCAGAGCAGTACTTC.

In DNA, the CDR3 is TGCAGCGTTGACGGGGACAGGGCCCCCTACGAGCAGTACTTC. Protein sequence: CSVDGDRAPYEQYF. This chain connects TRBV29-1 to TRBJ2-7; 9 bases are shared with TRBD1. CDR3 size: 14 residues. The junction had 5 bases not matched to a gene; V was cut back by 3 bases and J by 2 bases. From germline, CDR1 is SQVTM and CDR2 ANQGSEA.

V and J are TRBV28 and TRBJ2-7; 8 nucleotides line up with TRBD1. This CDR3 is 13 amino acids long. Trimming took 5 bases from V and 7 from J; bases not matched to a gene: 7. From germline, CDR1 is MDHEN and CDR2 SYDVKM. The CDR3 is CASSARTGNEQYF. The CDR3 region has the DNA TGTGCCAGCAGTGCGAGGACAGGGAATGAGCAGTACTTC. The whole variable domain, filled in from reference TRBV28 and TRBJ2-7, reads DVKVTQSSRYLVKRTGEKVFLECVQDMDHENMFWYRQDPGLGLRLIYFSYDVKMKEKGDIPEGYSVSREKKERFSLILESASTNQTSMYLCASSARTGNEQYFGPGTRLTVT.

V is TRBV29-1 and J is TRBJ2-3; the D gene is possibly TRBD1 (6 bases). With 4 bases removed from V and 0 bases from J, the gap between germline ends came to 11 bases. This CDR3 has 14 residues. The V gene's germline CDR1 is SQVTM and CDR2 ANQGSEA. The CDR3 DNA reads TGCAGCGTTGGGGACAATATTAGCACAGATACGCAGTATTTT. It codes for CSVGDNISTDTQYF.

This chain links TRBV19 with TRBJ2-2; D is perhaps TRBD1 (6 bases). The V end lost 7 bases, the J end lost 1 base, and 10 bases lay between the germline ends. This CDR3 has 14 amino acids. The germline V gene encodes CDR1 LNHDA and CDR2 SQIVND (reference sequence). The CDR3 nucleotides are TGTGCCAGTACTGGACAGATGAACACCGGGGAGCTGTTTTTT. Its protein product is CASTGQMNTGELFF.

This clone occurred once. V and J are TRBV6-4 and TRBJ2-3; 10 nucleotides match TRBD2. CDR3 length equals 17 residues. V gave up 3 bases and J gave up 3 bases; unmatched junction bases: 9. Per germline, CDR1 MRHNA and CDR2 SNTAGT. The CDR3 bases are TGTGCCAGCAGTGAACACTCTAGCGGGAGTAGGACAGATACGCAGTATTTT. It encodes CASSEHSSGSRTDTQYF.

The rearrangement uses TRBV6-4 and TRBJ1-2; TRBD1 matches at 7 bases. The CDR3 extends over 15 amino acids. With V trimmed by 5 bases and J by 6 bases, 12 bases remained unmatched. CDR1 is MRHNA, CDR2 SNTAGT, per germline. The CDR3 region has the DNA TGTGCCAGCAGTACCGCCCCCAGGAGGGGGCATGGCTACACCTTC. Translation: CASSTAPRRGHGYTF.

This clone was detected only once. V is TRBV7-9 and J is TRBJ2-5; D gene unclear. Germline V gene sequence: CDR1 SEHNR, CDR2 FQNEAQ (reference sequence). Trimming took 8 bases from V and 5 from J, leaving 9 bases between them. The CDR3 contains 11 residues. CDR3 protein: CASSSKETQYF. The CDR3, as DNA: TGTGCCAGCTCTTCGAAGGAGACCCAGTACTTC. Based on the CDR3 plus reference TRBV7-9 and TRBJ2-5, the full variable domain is DTGVSQNPRHKITKRGQNVTFRCDPISEHNRLYWYRQTLGQGPEFLTYFQNEAQLEKSRLLSDRFSAERPKGSFSTLEIQRTEQGDSAMYLCASSSKETQYFGPGTRLLVL.

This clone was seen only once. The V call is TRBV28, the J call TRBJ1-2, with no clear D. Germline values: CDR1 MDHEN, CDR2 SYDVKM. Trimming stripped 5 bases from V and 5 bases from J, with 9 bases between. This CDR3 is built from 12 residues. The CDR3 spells CASSLPGYGYTF. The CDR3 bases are TGTGCCAGCAGTCTACCCGGGTATGGCTACACCTTC.

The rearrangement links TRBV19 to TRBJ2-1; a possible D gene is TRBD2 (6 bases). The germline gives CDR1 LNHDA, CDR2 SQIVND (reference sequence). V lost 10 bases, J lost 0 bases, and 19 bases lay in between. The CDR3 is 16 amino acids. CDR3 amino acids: CATTQRAKNSYNEQFF. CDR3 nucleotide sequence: TGTGCCACAACCCAGCGGGCCAAAAACTCCTACAATGAGCAGTTCTTC.

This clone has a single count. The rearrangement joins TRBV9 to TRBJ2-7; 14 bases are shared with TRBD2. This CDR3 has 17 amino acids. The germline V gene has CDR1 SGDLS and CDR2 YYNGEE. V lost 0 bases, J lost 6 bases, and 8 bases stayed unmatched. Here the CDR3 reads CASSVEPGLAGVGEQYF. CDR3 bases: TGTGCCAGCAGCGTAGAGCCGGGACTAGCGGGAGTAGGCGAGCAGTACTTC.